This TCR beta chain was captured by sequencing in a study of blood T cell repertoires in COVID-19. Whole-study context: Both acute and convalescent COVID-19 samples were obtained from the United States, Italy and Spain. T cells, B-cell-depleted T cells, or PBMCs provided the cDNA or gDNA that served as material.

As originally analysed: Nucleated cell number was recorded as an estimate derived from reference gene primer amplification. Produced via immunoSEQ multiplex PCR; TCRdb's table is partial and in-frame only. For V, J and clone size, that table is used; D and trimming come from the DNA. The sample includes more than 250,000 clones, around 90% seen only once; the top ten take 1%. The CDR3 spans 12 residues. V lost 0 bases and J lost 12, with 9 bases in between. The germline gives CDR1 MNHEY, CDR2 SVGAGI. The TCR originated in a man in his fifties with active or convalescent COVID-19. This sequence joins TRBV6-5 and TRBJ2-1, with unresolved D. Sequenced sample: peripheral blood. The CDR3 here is CASSYSPGMQFF. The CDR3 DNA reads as TGTGCCAGCAGTTACTCCCCAGGAATGCAGTTCTTC.